This TCR beta chain was found in a study of CD8 T cells in ankylosing spondylitis. The trim removed 5 bases at V and 0 bases at J, leaving 9 bases unmatched. This CDR3 has 18 residues. CDR1 and CDR2 (germline): SGHVS, FNYEAQ. Libraries of TCR beta came from quantitative 5'-RACE with molecular barcodes. TCRdb reprocessed the 5' RACE reads with MiXCR, giving one entry per CDR3 protein. The sample yields 150,000 to 200,000 distinct CDR3 sequences, 11% seen once. Sequencing was done on a sample of blood, either unsorted or a sorted T cell fraction (not recorded which). This TCR came from a male donor with ankylosing spondylitis or in good health (not recorded which). This sequence joins TRBV7-6 and TRBJ2-7; 14 bases fit TRBD2. The chain's CDR3 is CASSEGTSGSRFSYEQYF. The DNA of the CDR3 is TGTGCCAGCAGCGAAGGGACTAGCGGGAGTAGGTTCTCCTACGAGCAGTACTTC. Drawing the rest from reference TRBV7-6 and TRBJ2-7, the complete variable domain is GAGVSQSPRYKVTKRGQDVALRCDPISGHVSLYWYRQALGQGPEFLTYFNYEAQQDKSGLPNDRFSAERPEGSISTLTIQRTEQRDSAMYRCASSEGTSGSRFSYEQYFGPGTRLTVT.